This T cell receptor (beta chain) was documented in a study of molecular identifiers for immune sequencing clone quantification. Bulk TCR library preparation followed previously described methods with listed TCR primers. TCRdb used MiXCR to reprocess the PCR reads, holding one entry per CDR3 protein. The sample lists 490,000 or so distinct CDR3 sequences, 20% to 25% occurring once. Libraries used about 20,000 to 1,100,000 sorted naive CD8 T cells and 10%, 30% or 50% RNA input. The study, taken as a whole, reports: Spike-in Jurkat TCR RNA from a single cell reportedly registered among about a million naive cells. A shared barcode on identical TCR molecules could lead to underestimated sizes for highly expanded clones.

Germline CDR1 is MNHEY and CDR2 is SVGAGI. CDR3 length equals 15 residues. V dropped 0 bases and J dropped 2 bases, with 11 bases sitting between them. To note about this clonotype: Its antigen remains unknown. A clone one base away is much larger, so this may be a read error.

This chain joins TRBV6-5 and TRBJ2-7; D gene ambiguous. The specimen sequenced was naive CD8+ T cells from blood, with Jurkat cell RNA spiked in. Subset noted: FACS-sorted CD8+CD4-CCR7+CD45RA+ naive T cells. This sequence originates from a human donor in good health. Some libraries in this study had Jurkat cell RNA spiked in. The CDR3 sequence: CASSYSVDGAYEQYF. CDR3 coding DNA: TGTGCCAGCAGTTACTCAGTGGACGGAGCCTACGAGCAGTACTTC.